What follows are 13 T cell receptor beta chains derived from one specimen sequenced in a study of T cells in Graves' hyperthyroidism and ophthalmopathy. Amplification of TCR beta CDR3 regions was performed using RNA transcripts as template. Researchers ran a first-round RT-PCR on the TCR CDR3 using the HTBI primer set. TCRdb re-derived calls from the multiplex PCR reads in MiXCR, one entry per CDR3 protein. Of roughly 800,000 distinct CDR3 sequences listed, roughly 40% are singletons. The sequenced sample consisted of blood. These receptors came from a man younger than 35 with Graves' hyperthyroidism.

This clonotype was detected ten times or more. The V gene is TRBV29-1, the J gene TRBJ2-7, with a possible D match to TRBD2 (5 bases). This CDR3 region has 13 residues. Germline values: CDR1 SQVTM, CDR2 ANQGSEA. V was clipped by 5 bases and J by 5 bases, with 16 bases between them. CDR3 loop: CSVNGLGRNEQYF. In DNA form, the CDR3 reads TGCAGCGTTAATGGACTCGGGCGGAACGAGCAGTACTTC.

This chain uses TRBV29-1 with TRBJ2-3; 11 nucleotides line up with TRBD1. Germline CDR1 SQVTM, CDR2 ANQGSEA. This CDR3 has 14 residues. The V and J ends lost 4 bases and 3 bases, in that order; junction bases with no gene match: 3. CDR3 in amino acids: CSVADRGPTDTQYF. As DNA, the CDR3 is TGCAGCGTTGCGGACAGGGGGCCGACAGATACGCAGTATTTT.

In its sample, this clonotype was seen many times. The V call is TRBV20-1, the J call TRBJ1-2, with D tentatively TRBD1 (5 bases). Per germline, CDR1 DFQATT and CDR2 SNEGSKA (reference sequence). The CDR3 runs to 14 residues. Trimming cost V 6 bases and J 3 bases, with 17 bases left between them. The CDR3 is CSAWGGQGDYGYTF. DNA of the CDR3: TGCAGTGCCTGGGGAGGACAAGGGGACTATGGCTACACCTTC.

To note about this clonotype: A much larger clonotype is one base distant, so this may be a read error. V is TRBV7-2 and J is TRBJ2-2, with 11 bases that match TRBD2. This CDR3 contains 16 residues. V lost 5 bases to trimming and J lost 4 bases; unmatched junction nucleotides: 6. Germline V gene sequence: CDR1 SGHTA, CDR2 FQGNSA. Written as DNA, the CDR3 is TGTGCCAGCAGCACACAGGGACTAGCGGTCACCGGGGAGCTGTTTTTT. It translates to CASSTQGLAVTGELFF.

The V call is TRBV15, the J call TRBJ2-6; D not certain. CDR1 and CDR2 (germline): LNHNV, YYDKDF (reference sequence). The V end was cut by 4 bases, the J end by 4 bases, with 8 bases between. This CDR3 has 14 residues. The CDR3 is CATSKGLGANVLTF. DNA for the CDR3: TGTGCCACCAGCAAGGGTCTGGGGGCCAACGTCCTGACTTTC.

This chain links TRBV5-6 with TRBJ2-5; 9 positions agree with TRBD2. There are 14 residues in the CDR3. From germline, CDR1 is SGHDT and CDR2 YYEEEE. V gave up 3 bases and J gave up 4 bases; unmatched junction bases: 4. The CDR3 here is CASSWTTSGETQYF. The CDR3 nucleotides are TGTGCCAGCAGCTGGACGACTAGCGGAGAGACCCAGTACTTC.

The J gene is TRBJ1-1, the V gene TRBV12-3 or TRBV12-4, with TRBD1 as a possible D gene (5 bases). The CDR3 has 16 amino acids. V was cut by 1 base and J by 1 base, with 13 bases left in between. CDR3 region: CASSLGWLGGNTEAFF. For the CDR3, the DNA is TGTGCCAGCAGTTTAGGGTGGCTCGGGGGGAACACTGAAGCTTTCTTT.

The chain employs TRBV5-1 and TRBJ2-7; D may be TRBD1 (6 bases). The CDR3 loop spans 14 amino acids. Per germline, CDR1 SGHRS and CDR2 YFSETQ. V was shortened by 4 bases and J by 4 bases, with 15 bases between the two germline ends. CDR3 nucleotide sequence: TGCGCCAGCAGCGTCGACAGGTTAATGTACGAGCAGTACTTC. Residues: CASSVDRLMYEQYF.

This clonotype was counted a single time. This chain joins TRBV7-8 and TRBJ2-7; 15 bases match TRBD2. From germline, CDR1 is SGHVS and CDR2 FQNEAQ. This CDR3 is 15 amino acids long. With 5 bases clipped from V and 3 bases from J, the junction kept 2 bases outside the gene matches. The CDR3 protein is CASSRTSGRDYEQYF. For the CDR3, the DNA is TGTGCCAGCAGCCGGACTAGCGGGAGGGACTACGAGCAGTACTTC.

The rearrangement uses TRBV13 and TRBJ2-2; D is unclear. The V and J ends lost 5 bases and 3 bases respectively, with 10 bases between them. This CDR3 has 14 residues. Germline V gene sequence: CDR1 PRHDT, CDR2 FYEKMQ (reference sequence). CDR3 sequence: CASSGPDHTGELFF. The DNA for the CDR3 is TGTGCCAGCAGCGGACCGGACCACACCGGGGAGCTGTTTTTT.

J is TRBJ1-6 and V is TRBV10-3; 10 bases fit TRBD1. Germline V CDR1 and CDR2: ENHRY, SYGVKD. The CDR3 is 14 amino acids. The junction had 7 bases not matched to a gene; V was cut back by 11 bases and J by 6 bases. As DNA, the CDR3 is TGTGCCGGAGGGGGGGACAGGGGTAATTCACCCCTCCACTTT. Its translation: CAGGGDRGNSPLHF.

This clonotype was observed at least ten times. The J gene is TRBJ1-3, the V gene TRBV7-9; no firm D call. V lost 5 bases, J lost 0 bases, and 11 bases lay in between. Looked up from germline, CDR1 is SEHNR and CDR2 is FQNEAQ (reference sequence). This CDR3 has 15 amino acids. The CDR3 DNA follows: TGTGCCAGCAGCCCTGGGTCCACCTCTGGAAACACCATATATTTT. This translates into CASSPGSTSGNTIYF. The full variable domain, rest sourced from reference TRBV7-9 and TRBJ1-3, is DTGVSQNPRHKITKRGQNVTFRCDPISEHNRLYWYRQTLGQGPEFLTYFQNEAQLEKSRLLSDRFSAERPKGSFSTLEIQRTEQGDSAMYLCASSPGSTSGNTIYFGEGSWLTVV.

The chain combines TRBV7-8 with TRBJ2-5; TRBD2 agrees at 11 bases. The germline V gene has CDR1 SGHVS and CDR2 FQNEAQ. V lost 1 base, J lost 3 bases, and 7 bases stayed unmatched. This CDR3 is built from 17 residues. CDR3 DNA sequence: TGTGCCAGCAGCTTAGTAGCGTCTAGCGGGAGGAAAGAGACCCAGTACTTC. Translation gives CASSLVASSGRKETQYF.